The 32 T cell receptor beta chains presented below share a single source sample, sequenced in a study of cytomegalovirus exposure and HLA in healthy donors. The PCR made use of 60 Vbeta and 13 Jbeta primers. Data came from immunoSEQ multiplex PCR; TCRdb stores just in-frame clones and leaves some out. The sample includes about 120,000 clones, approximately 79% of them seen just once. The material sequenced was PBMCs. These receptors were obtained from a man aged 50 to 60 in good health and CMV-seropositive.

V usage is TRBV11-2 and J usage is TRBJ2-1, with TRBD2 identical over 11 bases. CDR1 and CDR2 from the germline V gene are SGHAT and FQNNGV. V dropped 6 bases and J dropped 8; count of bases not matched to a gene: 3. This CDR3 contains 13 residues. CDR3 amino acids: CASRGLADDEQFF. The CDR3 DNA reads TGTGCCAGCAGGGGACTAGCGGATGATGAGCAGTTCTTC.

CDR3 nucleotides: TGTGCCAGCAGCATACTAGCGGGGGGTAACAATGAGCAGTTCTTC. This encodes CASSILAGGNNEQFF. The V and J genes are TRBV27 and TRBJ2-1, with 12 bases identical to TRBD2. V lost 6 bases to trimming and J lost 5 bases; unmatched junction nucleotides: 5. The germline CDR1 and CDR2 sequences are MNHEY and SMNVEV (reference sequence). The CDR3 totals 15 residues.

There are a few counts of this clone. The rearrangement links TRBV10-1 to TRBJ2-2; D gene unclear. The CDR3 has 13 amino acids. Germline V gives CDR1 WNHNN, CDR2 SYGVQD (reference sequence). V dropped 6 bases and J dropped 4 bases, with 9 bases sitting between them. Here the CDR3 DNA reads TGCGCCAGCAGCATCGAGCGCACCGGGGAGCTGTTTTTT. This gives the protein CASSIERTGELFF.

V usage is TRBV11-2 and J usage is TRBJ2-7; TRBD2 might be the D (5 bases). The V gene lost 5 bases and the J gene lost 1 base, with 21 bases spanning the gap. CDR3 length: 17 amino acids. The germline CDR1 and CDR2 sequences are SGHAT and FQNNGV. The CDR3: CASSQEVDLAASYEQYF. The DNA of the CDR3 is TGTGCCAGCAGCCAAGAGGTCGATCTAGCTGCGTCCTACGAGCAGTACTTC.

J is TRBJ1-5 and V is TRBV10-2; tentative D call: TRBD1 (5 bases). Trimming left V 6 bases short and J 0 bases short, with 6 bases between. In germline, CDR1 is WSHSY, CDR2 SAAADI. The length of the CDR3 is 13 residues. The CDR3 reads CASRDTSNQPQHF. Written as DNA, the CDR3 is TGCGCCAGCAGGGACACTAGCAATCAGCCCCAGCATTTT.

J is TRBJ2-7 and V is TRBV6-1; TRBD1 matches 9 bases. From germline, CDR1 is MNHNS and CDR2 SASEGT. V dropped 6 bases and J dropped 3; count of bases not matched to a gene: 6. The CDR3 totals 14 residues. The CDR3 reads CASSWDRVLYEQYF. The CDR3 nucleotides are TGTGCCAGCAGCTGGGACAGGGTCCTCTACGAGCAGTACTTC.

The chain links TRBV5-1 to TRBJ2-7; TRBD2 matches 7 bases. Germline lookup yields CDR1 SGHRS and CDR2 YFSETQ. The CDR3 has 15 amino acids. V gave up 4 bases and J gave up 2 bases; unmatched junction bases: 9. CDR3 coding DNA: TGCGCCAGCAGCCCGGGGGGTGGAACAACCTACGAGCAGTACTTC. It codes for CASSPGGGTTYEQYF.

In DNA form, the CDR3 reads TGTGCCAGCAGCTTAGACAGCAATGAGCAGTTCTTC. Its protein product is CASSLDSNEQFF. V usage is TRBV7-9 and J usage is TRBJ2-1; no definite D call. This CDR3 spans 12 amino acids. The germline V gene has CDR1 SEHNR and CDR2 FQNEAQ (reference sequence). V was cut by 1 base and J by 6 bases, with 4 bases left in between.

The CDR3 spells CASSTRTGAFYGYTF. The CDR3 DNA sequence: TGTGCCAGCAGCACACGGACAGGGGCGTTCTATGGCTACACCTTC. J is TRBJ1-2 and V is TRBV9, with 9 bases matching TRBD1. V gave up 4 bases and J gave up 4 bases; unmatched junction bases: 8. CDR3 size: 15 residues. Germline assignment: CDR1 SGDLS and CDR2 YYNGEE.

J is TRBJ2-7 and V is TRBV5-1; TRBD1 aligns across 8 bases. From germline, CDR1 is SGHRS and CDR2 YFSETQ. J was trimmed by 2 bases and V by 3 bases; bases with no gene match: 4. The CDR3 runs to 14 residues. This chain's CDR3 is CASSSGTGPYEQYF. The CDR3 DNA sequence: TGCGCCAGCAGCTCCGGGACAGGCCCCTACGAGCAGTACTTC.

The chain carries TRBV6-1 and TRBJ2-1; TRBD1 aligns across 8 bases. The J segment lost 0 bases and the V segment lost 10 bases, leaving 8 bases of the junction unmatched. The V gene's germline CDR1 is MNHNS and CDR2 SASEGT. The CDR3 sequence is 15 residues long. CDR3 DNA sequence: TGTGCCACCCAGAGCACAGGGGGCTCCTACAATGAGCAGTTCTTC. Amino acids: CATQSTGGSYNEQFF.

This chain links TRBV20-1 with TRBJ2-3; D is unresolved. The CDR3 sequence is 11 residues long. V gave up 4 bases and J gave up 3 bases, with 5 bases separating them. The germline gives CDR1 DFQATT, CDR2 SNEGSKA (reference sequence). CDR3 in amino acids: CSATFTDTQYF. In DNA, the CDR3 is TGCAGTGCTACCTTTACAGATACGCAGTATTTT.

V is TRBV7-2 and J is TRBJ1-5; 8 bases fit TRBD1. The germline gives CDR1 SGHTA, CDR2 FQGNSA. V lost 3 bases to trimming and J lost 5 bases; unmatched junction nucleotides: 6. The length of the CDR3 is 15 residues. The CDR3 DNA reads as TGTGCCAGCAGCTTGACAGGGGCGGGGGATCAGCCCCAGCATTTT. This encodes CASSLTGAGDQPQHF.

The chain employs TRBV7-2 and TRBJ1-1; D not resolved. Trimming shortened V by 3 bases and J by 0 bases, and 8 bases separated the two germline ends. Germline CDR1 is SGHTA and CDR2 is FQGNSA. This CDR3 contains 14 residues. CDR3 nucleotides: TGTGCCAGCAGCTTGAGAGGAATGAACACTGAAGCTTTCTTT. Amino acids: CASSLRGMNTEAFF.

The DNA of the CDR3 is TGTGCCAGCCAGGGACTAGCGGCGAACACCGGGGAGCTGTTTTTT. Encoded protein: CASQGLAANTGELFF. The chain is built from TRBV2 and TRBJ2-2; 11 bases align to TRBD2. This CDR3 contains 15 residues. Germline CDR1 reads SNHLY; CDR2 reads FYNNEI. Unmatched junction bases numbered 2, after V lost 8 bases and J lost 0 bases.

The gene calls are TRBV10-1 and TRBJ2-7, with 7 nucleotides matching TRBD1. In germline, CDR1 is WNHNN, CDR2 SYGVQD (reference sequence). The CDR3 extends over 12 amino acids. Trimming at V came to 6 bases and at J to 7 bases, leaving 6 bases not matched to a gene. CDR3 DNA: TGCGCCAGCAGCCCGACAGGGTTGGAGCAGTACTTC. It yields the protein CASSPTGLEQYF.

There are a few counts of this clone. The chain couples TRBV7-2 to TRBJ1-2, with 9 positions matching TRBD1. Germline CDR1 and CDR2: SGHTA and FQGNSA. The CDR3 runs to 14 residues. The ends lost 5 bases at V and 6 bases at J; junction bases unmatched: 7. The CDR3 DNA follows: TGTGCCAGCAGCCTGGGACAGGGACTTCATGGCTACACCTTC. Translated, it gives CASSLGQGLHGYTF.

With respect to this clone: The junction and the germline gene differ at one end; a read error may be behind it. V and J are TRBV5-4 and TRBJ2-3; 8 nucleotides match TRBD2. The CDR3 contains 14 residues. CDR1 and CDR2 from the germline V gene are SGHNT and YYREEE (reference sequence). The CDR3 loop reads CASSFSGSTGTQYF. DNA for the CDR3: TGTGCCAGCAGCTTCAGCGGGAGCACAGGTACGCAGTATTTT.

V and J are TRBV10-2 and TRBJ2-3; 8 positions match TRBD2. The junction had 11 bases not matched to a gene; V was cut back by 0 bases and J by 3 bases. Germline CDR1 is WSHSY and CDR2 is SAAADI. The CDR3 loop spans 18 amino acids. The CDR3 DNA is TGCGCCAGCAGTGAGTCGAGTTCCCGCGAGCGGGAGACAGATACGCAGTATTTT. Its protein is CASSESSSRERETDTQYF.

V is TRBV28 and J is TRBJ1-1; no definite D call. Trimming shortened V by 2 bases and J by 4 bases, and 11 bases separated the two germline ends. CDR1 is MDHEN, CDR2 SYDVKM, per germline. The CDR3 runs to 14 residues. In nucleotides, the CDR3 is TGTGCCAGCAGTTTAGACACCCTGAGCACTGAAGCTTTCTTT. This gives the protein CASSLDTLSTEAFF. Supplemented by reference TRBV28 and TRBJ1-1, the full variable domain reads DVKVTQSSRYLVKRTGEKVFLECVQDMDHENMFWYRQDPGLGLRLIYFSYDVKMKEKGDIPEGYSVSREKKERFSLILESASTNQTSMYLCASSLDTLSTEAFFGQGTRLTVV.

CDR3 sequence (DNA): TGTGCCAGCAGCCAGGCAGCAGGACTTGCCTACACCGGGGAGCTGTTTTTT. Translated: CASSQAAGLAYTGELFF. V usage is TRBV14 and J usage is TRBJ2-2; possibly TRBD2 for D (5 bases). Germline CDR1 and CDR2: SGHDN and FVKESK. The CDR3 covers 17 residues. V was clipped by 3 bases and J by 3 bases, with 17 bases between them.

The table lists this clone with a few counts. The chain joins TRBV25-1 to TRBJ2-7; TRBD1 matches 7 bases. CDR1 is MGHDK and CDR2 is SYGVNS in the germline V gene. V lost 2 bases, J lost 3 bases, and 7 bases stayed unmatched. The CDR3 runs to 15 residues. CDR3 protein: CASSEMGTVNYEQYF. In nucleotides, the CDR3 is TGTGCCAGCAGTGAAATGGGGACAGTAAACTACGAGCAGTACTTC.

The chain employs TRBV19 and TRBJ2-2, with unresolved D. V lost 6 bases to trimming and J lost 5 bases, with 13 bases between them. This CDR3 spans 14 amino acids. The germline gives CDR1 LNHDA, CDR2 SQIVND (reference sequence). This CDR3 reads CASSKRGETGELFF. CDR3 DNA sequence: TGTGCCAGTAGCAAGCGTGGTGAGACCGGGGAGCTGTTTTTT. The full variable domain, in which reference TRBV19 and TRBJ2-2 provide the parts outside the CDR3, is DGGITQSPKYLFRKEGQNVTLSCEQNLNHDAMYWYRQDPGQGLRLIYYSQIVNDFQKGDIAEGYSVSREKKESFPLTVTSAQKNPTAFYLCASSKRGETGELFFGEGSRLTVL.

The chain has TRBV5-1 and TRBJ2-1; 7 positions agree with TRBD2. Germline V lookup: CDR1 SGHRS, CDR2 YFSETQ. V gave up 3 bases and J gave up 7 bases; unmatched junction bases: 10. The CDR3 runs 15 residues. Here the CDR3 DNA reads TGCGCCAGCAGCTCGTCTCCTATGGGGGGGAATGAGCAGTTCTTC. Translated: CASSSSPMGGNEQFF.

Here the CDR3 DNA reads TGTGCCAGCAGCCCCCTTAGCGGGAGAGACACCGGGGAGCTGTTTTTT. It encodes CASSPLSGRDTGELFF. The chain carries TRBV13 and TRBJ2-2; 9 nucleotides align to TRBD2. There are 16 residues in the CDR3. Germline-derived CDR1 and CDR2 are PRHDT and FYEKMQ (reference sequence). With 5 bases clipped from V and 3 bases from J, the junction kept 7 bases outside the gene matches. The whole variable domain, filled in from reference TRBV13 and TRBJ2-2, reads AAGVIQSPRHLIKEKRETATLKCYPIPRHDTVYWYQQGPGQDPQFLISFYEKMQSDKGSIPDRFSAQQFSDYHSELNMSSLELGDSALYFCASSPLSGRDTGELFFGEGSRLTVL.

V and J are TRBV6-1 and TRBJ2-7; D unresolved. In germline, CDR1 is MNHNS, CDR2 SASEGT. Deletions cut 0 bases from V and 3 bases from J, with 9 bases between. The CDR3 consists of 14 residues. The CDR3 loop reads CASSEARSVYEQYF. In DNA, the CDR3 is TGTGCCAGCAGTGAAGCCAGGTCAGTCTACGAGCAGTACTTC.

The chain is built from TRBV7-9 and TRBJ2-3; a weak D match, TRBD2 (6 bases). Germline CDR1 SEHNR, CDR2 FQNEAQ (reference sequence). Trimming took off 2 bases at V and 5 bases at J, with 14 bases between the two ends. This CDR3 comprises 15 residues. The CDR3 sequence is CASSLLAGRLDTQYF. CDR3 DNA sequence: TGTGCCAGCAGCTTATTGGCGGGGCGATTAGATACGCAGTATTTT.

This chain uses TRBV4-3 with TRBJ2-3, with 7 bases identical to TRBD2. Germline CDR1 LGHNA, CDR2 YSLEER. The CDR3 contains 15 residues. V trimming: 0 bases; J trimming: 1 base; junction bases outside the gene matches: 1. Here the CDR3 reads CASSQETSGTDTQYF. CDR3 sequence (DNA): TGCGCCAGCAGCCAAGAAACTAGCGGCACAGATACGCAGTATTTT.

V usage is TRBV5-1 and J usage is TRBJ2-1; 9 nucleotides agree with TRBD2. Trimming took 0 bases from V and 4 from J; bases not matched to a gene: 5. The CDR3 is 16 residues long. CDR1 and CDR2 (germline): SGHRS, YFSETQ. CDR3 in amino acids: CASSLDGTSLYNEQFF. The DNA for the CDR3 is TGCGCCAGCAGCTTGGATGGGACTAGCCTTTACAATGAGCAGTTCTTC.

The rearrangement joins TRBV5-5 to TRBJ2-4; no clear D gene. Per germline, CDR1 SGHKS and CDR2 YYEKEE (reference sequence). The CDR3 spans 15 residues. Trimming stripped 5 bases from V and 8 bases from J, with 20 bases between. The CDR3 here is CASSTQGGLNYIQYF. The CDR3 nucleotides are TGTGCCAGCAGTACCCAAGGTGGGCTTAATTACATTCAGTACTTC. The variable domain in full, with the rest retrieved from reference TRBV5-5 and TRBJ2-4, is DAGVTQSPTHLIKTRGQQVTLRCSPISGHKSVSWYQQVLGQGPQFIFQYYEKEERGRGNFPDRFSARQFPNYSSELNVNALLLGDSALYLCASSTQGGLNYIQYFGAGTRLSVL.

The CDR3 loop reads CASRGGFNEKLFF. The CDR3 DNA reads TGTGCCAGCAGGGGGGGGTTTAATGAAAAACTGTTTTTT. The gene calls are TRBV2 and TRBJ1-4; D might be TRBD1 (5 bases). Trimming took off 6 bases at V and 4 bases at J, with 9 bases between the two ends. This CDR3 is 13 amino acids long. CDR1 is SNHLY and CDR2 is FYNNEI in the germline V gene.

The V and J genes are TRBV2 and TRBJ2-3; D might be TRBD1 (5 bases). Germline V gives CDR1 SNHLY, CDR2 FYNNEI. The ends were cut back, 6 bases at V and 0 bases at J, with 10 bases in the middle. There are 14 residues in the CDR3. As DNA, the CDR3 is TGTGCCAGCAGCGACAGAACTAGCACAGATACGCAGTATTTT. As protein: CASSDRTSTDTQYF.